These 12 T cell receptor beta chains came from one sample sequenced in a study of cytomegalovirus exposure and HLA in healthy donors. The PCR made use of 60 Vbeta and 13 Jbeta primers. Repertoires were generated with immunoSEQ multiplex PCR, while TCRdb's copy carries only in-frame clones and drops some. The sample includes over 50,000 clones, around 79% of them seen just once. Sequencing was done on a sample of PBMCs. The receptors shown here come from a female donor in good health and CMV-seronegative.

The V call is TRBV6-5, the J call TRBJ2-5; tentative D call: TRBD1 (6 bases). Trimming cost V 2 bases and J 5 bases, with 12 bases left between them. The CDR3 runs 14 residues. Germline loops: CDR1 MNHEY, CDR2 SVGAGI. CDR3 DNA sequence: TGTGCCAGCAGTTACAATCCGAGGGGGGAGACCCAGTACTTC. Amino acids: CASSYNPRGETQYF.

The rearrangement uses TRBV28 and TRBJ1-2; the D gene is possibly TRBD1 (5 bases). CDR1 is MDHEN and CDR2 is SYDVKM in the germline V gene. The CDR3 length is 13 residues. Trimming stripped 4 bases from V and 1 base from J, with 7 bases between. In DNA form, the CDR3 reads TGTGCCAGCAGTTCCCAGGGTAACTATGGCTACACCTTC. Translated, it gives CASSSQGNYGYTF.

The chain employs TRBV11-2 and TRBJ1-2; the D is unclear. The CDR3 consists of 14 residues. V lost 0 bases to trimming and J lost 2 bases, with 7 bases between them. Germline loops: CDR1 SGHAT, CDR2 FQNNGV. CDR3 loop: CASSLEATNYGYTF. The CDR3 nucleotides are TGTGCCAGCAGCTTAGAGGCCACAAACTATGGCTACACCTTC. Drawing the rest from reference TRBV11-2 and TRBJ1-2, the complete variable domain is EAGVAQSPRYKIIEKRQSVAFWCNPISGHATLYWYQQILGQGPKLLIQFQNNGVVDDSQLPKDRFSAERLKGVDSTLKIQPAKLEDSAVYLCASSLEATNYGYTFGSGTRLTVV.

This rearrangement joins TRBV19 to TRBJ2-3; perhaps TRBD2 as D (6 bases). The CDR3 runs 15 residues. Germline loops: CDR1 LNHDA, CDR2 SQIVND (reference sequence). Trimming stripped 4 bases from V and 0 bases from J, with 11 bases between. CDR3 sequence (DNA): TGTGCCAGTAGTACCTCTAGCGTGAGCACAGATACGCAGTATTTT. The encoded protein is CASSTSSVSTDTQYF.

This clone appeared once. This chain joins TRBV19 and TRBJ1-2; no clear D. CDR1 and CDR2 from the germline V gene are LNHDA and SQIVND (reference sequence). The CDR3 contains 13 residues. Trimming removed 5 bases at V and 5 bases at J, with 12 bases between. Here the CDR3 DNA reads TGTGCCAGTAGTCGGGGTGGATCTTATGGCTACACCTTC. Protein sequence: CASSRGGSYGYTF.

The chain carries TRBV7-3 and TRBJ2-3; D might be TRBD1 (5 bases). Germline lookup yields CDR1 SGHTA and CDR2 FQGTGA. Trimming pared 5 bases from V and 6 bases from J, leaving 9 bases between. The CDR3 loop spans 12 amino acids. Written as DNA, the CDR3 is TGTGCCAGCAGCCAAGGGGTCGATACGCAGTATTTT. It codes for CASSQGVDTQYF.

This clone has only a few counts. J is TRBJ2-7 and V is TRBV19; TRBD1 aligns across 10 bases. Germline CDR1 is LNHDA and CDR2 is SQIVND (reference sequence). The CDR3 runs 15 residues. The trim removed 7 bases at V and 5 bases at J, leaving 11 bases unmatched. The CDR3 nucleotides read TGTGCCAGTAATCTACCGGGACAGGGGACCGACGAGCAGTACTTC. Its translation is CASNLPGQGTDEQYF.

The rearrangement links TRBV7-7 to TRBJ2-1; D may be TRBD2 (5 bases). From germline, CDR1 is SSHAT and CDR2 FNYEAQ (reference sequence). The CDR3 is made up of 15 amino acids. Trimming pared 2 bases from V and 1 base from J, leaving 9 bases between. Here the CDR3 reads CASSLSLESYNEQFF. The DNA of the CDR3 is TGTGCCAGCAGCTTATCACTAGAATCCTACAATGAGCAGTTCTTC.

This chain links TRBV6-1 with TRBJ2-7; 8 bases agree with TRBD1. CDR3 size: 13 residues. Trimming took 6 bases from V and 4 from J; bases not matched to a gene: 5. CDR1 is MNHNS and CDR2 is SASEGT in the germline V gene. The CDR3 region has the DNA TGTGCCAGCAGAGGGACAGGCGAATACGAGCAGTACTTC. Protein: CASRGTGEYEQYF.

The rearrangement uses TRBV28 and TRBJ1-4, with a possible D match to TRBD1 (5 bases). Germline CDR1 is MDHEN and CDR2 is SYDVKM. V was trimmed by 5 bases and J by 4 bases, leaving 8 bases between them. The CDR3 sequence is 13 residues long. The CDR3 reads CASSLGGNEKLFF. CDR3 nucleotides: TGTGCCAGCAGTCTCGGGGGTAATGAAAAACTGTTTTTT.

The chain joins TRBV18 to TRBJ2-5, with TRBD1 as a possible D gene (6 bases). TRBJ2-7 matches the DNA end more closely, so the J call is doubtful. The CDR3 spans 16 residues. The V gene's germline CDR1 is KGHSH and CDR2 LQKENI. This chain's CDR3 is CASSPNSAGASYEQYF. DNA for the CDR3: TGTGCCAGCTCACCAAATTCGGCAGGGGCATCCTACGAGCAGTACTTC.

The chain links TRBV6-5 to TRBJ2-5, with 7 nucleotides matching TRBD1. From germline, CDR1 is MNHEY and CDR2 SVGAGI. The ends lost 5 bases at V and 9 bases at J; junction bases unmatched: 9. The CDR3 extends over 13 amino acids. In nucleotides, the CDR3 is TGTGCCAGCAGTCGACAGGGCCCAATGGCCCAGTACTTC. Amino acids: CASSRQGPMAQYF.